A single sample gave rise to the 2 T cell receptor beta chains below, sequenced in a study of blood T cell repertoires in COVID-19. The table came from immunoSEQ multiplex PCR; TCRdb's copy has only in-frame clones and leaves some out. The top ten hold roughly 8.2% of the sample, which has around 140,000 clones, about 76% seen once. The sample was peripheral blood. All receptors derive from a human donor in a cohort sampled during active COVID-19.

J is TRBJ2-7 and V is TRBV5-6; the D is unclear. Trimming removed 4 bases at V and 2 bases at J, with 13 bases between. Germline V CDR1 and CDR2: SGHDT, YYEEEE. The length of the CDR3 is 14 residues. The CDR3 protein is CASSPTPLTYEQYF. CDR3 nucleotides: TGTGCCAGCAGCCCGACACCACTCACCTACGAGCAGTACTTC.

This chain connects TRBV7-3 to TRBJ2-6; D is unclear. CDR3 length: 16 amino acids. The V gene lost 5 bases and the J gene lost 0 bases, with 11 bases spanning the gap. Per the germline V gene, CDR1 is SGHTA and CDR2 is FQGTGA. The CDR3 loop reads CASSPPLSSGANVLTF. CDR3 bases: TGTGCCAGCAGCCCCCCACTGAGCTCTGGGGCCAACGTCCTGACTTTC.